This TCR beta chain was documented in a study of shared clonotypes between healthy human individuals. The overall study: Contributing individuals were two females and a few males aged 18 to 49. CD4 naive and memory got three plates each, CD8 naive two, CD8 memory one.

Of note for this clone: Its antigen is not identified.

Genomic DNA belonging to each subset was distributed in equal measure over several immunoSEQ plates. This table comes from immunoSEQ multiplex PCR, and its TCRdb copy is limited to in-frame clones, with some not included. The sample gives 2,500,000 or so clones, over 85% of which show up once; roughly 0.39% is in the top ten. Study results and limitations: Although depth was large, rarefaction showed that sequencing of the sorted subsets was incomplete.

Germline V lookup: CDR1 SNHLY, CDR2 FYNNEI. V dropped 7 bases and J dropped 4 bases, with 19 bases sitting between them. The CDR3 runs to 15 residues. The sequence was collected from a young man in good health. Some clones in this sample may be carry-over from other donors' samples. The rearrangement links TRBV2 to TRBJ2-5, with D possibly TRBD2 on 7 matching bases. Material: naive CD4+ T cells from PBMCs. Specified subset: CD45RA+ positively selected. In DNA form, the CDR3 reads TGTGCCAGCACGCCAATACAAGGGGGGGCAGAGACCCAGTACTTC. This sequence encodes CASTPIQGGAETQYF.